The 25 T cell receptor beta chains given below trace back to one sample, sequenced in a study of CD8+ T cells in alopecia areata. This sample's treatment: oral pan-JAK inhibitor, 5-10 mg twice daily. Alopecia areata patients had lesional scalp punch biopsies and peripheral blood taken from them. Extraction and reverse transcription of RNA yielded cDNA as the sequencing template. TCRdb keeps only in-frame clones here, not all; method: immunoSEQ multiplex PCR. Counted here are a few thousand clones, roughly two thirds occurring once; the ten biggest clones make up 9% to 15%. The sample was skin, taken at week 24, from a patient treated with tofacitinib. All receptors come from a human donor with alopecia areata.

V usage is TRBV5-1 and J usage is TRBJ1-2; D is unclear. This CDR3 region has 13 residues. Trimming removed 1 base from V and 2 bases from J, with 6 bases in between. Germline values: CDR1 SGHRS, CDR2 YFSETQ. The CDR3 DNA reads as TGCGCCAGCAGCTTGCCAGACAACTATGGCTACACCTTC. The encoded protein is CASSLPDNYGYTF.

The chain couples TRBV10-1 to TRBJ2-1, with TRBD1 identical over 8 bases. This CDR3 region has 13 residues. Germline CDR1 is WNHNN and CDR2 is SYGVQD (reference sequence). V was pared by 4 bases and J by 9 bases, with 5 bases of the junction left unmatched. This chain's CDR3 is CASSGGQVGEQFF. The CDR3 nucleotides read TGCGCCAGCAGTGGGGGACAGGTGGGTGAGCAGTTCTTC.

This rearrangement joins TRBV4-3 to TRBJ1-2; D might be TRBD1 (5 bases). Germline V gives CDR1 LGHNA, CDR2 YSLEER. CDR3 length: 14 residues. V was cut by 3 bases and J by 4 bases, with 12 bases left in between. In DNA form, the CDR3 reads TGCGCCAGCAGCCACCAAGGCGGGGGCTATGGCTACACCTTC. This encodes CASSHQGGGYGYTF.

The CDR3 loop reads CASSLTSGTDTQYF. CDR3 nucleotides: TGCGCCAGCAGCTTGACTAGCGGCACAGATACGCAGTATTTT. The gene calls are TRBV5-1 and TRBJ2-3; 7 bases align to TRBD2. Germline loops: CDR1 SGHRS, CDR2 YFSETQ. V lost 1 base and J lost 1; bases outside the gene matches: 0. There are 14 residues in the CDR3. Using reference TRBV5-1 and TRBJ2-3 for the parts outside the CDR3, the full variable domain is KAGVTQTPRYLIKTRGQQVTLSCSPISGHRSVSWYQQTPGQGLQFLFEYFSETQRNKGNFPGRFSGRQFSNSRSEMNVSTLELGDSALYLCASSLTSGTDTQYFGPGTRLTVL.

The CDR3 sequence is CASSPGGADTQYF. Here the CDR3 DNA reads TGTGCCAGCAGCCCGGGTGGTGCGGATACGCAGTATTTT. V is TRBV5-6 and J is TRBJ2-3; D remains unclear. The CDR3 totals 13 residues. V was shortened by 4 bases and J by 6 bases, with 12 bases between the two germline ends. Germline-derived CDR1 and CDR2 are SGHDT and YYEEEE.

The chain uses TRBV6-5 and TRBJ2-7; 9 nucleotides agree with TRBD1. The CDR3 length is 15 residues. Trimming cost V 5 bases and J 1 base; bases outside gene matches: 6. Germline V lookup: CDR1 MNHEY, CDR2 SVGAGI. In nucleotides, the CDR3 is TGTGCCAGCAGTCCGACAGGGGGTAGGTCCTACGAGCAGTACTTC. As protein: CASSPTGGRSYEQYF.

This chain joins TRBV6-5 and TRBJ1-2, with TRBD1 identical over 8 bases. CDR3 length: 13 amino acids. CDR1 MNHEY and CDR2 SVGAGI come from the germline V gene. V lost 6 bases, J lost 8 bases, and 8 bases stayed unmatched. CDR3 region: CASRSDRARGYTF. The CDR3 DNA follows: TGTGCCAGCAGGTCGGACAGGGCGCGCGGCTACACCTTC.

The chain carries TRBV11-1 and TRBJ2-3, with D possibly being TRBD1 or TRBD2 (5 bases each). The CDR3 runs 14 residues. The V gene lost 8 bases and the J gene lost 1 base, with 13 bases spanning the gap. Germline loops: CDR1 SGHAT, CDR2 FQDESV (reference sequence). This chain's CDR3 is CASDGGWGTDTQYF. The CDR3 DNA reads TGTGCCAGCGATGGGGGTTGGGGCACAGATACGCAGTATTTT.

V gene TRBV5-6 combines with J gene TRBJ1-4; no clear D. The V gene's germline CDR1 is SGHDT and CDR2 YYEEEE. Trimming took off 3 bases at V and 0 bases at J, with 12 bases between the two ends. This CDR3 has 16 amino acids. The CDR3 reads CASSSSVGATNEKLFF. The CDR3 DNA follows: TGTGCCAGCAGCTCGTCAGTCGGCGCAACTAATGAAAAACTGTTTTTT.

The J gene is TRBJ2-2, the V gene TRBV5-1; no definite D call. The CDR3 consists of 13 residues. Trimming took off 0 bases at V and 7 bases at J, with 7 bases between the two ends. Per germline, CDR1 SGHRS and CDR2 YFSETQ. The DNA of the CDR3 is TGCGCCAGCAGCTTGGTGGGGAACGGGGAGCTGTTTTTT. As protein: CASSLVGNGELFF.

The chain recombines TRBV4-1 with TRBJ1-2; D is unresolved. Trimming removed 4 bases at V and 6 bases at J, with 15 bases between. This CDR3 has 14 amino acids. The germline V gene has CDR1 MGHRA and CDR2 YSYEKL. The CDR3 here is CASSPRSALDGYTF. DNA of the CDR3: TGCGCCAGCAGCCCGAGGAGCGCCCTGGATGGCTACACCTTC.

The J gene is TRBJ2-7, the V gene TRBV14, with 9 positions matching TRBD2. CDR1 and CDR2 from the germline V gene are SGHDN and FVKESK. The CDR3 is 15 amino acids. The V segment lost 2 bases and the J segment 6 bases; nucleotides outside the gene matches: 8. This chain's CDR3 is CASSQLAGRAREQYF. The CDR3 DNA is TGTGCCAGCAGCCAACTAGCGGGGCGCGCTCGCGAGCAGTACTTC.

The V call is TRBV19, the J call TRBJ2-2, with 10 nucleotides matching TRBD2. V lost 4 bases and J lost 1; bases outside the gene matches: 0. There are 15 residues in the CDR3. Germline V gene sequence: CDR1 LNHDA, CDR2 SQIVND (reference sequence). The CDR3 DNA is TGTGCCAGTAGTAGACTAGCGGGGAACACCGGGGAGCTGTTTTTT. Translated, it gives CASSRLAGNTGELFF.

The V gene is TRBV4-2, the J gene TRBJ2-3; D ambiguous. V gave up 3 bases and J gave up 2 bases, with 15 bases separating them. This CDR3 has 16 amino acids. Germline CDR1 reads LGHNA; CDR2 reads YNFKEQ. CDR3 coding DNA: TGTGCCAGCAGCCAGAACGTCGGGCAGAACACAGATACGCAGTATTTT. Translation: CASSQNVGQNTDTQYF.

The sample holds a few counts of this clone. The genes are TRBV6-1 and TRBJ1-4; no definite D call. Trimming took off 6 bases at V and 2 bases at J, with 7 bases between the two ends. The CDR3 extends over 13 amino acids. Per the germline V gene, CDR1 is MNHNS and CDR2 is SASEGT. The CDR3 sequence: CASRGFTNEKLFF. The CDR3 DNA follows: TGTGCCAGCAGGGGGTTCACTAATGAAAAACTGTTTTTT.

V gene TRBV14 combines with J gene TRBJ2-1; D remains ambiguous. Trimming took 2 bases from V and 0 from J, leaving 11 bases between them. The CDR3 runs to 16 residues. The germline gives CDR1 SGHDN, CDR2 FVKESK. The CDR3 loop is CASSQYRGSSYNEQFF. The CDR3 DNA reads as TGTGCCAGCAGCCAATACAGAGGAAGCTCCTACAATGAGCAGTTCTTC.

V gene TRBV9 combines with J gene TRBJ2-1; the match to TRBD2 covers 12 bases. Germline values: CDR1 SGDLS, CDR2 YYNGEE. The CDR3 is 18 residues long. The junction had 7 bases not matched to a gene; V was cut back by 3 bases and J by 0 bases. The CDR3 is CASSATSGGLSSYNEQFF. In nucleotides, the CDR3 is TGTGCCAGCAGCGCGACTAGCGGGGGACTTAGCTCCTACAATGAGCAGTTCTTC.

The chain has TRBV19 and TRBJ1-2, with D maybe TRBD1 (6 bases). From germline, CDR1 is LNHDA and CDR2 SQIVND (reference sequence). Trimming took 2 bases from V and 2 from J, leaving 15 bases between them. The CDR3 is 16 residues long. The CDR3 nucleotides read TGTGCCAGTAGTATAAGAGACTGGACAGCCAACTATGGCTACACCTTC. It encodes CASSIRDWTANYGYTF.

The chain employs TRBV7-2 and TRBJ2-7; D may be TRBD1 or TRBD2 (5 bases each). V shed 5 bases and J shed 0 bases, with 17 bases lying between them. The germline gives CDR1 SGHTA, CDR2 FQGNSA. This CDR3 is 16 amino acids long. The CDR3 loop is CASSLATGPSSYEQYF. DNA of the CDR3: TGTGCCAGCAGCCTCGCCACGGGACCTAGCTCCTACGAGCAGTACTTC.

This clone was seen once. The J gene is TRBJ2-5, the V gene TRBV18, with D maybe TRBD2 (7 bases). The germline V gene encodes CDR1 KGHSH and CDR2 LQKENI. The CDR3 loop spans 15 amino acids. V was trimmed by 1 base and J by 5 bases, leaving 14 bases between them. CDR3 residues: CASSPQVGGHETQYF. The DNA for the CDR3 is TGTGCCAGCTCACCACAAGTGGGGGGGCACGAGACCCAGTACTTC.

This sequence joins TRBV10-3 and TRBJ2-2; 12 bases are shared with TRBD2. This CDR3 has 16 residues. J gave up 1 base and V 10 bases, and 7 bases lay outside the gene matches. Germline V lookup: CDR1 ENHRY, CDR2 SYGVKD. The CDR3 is CATRSSGGGNTGELFF. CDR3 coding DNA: TGTGCCACGAGATCTAGCGGGGGGGGGAACACCGGGGAGCTGTTTTTT.

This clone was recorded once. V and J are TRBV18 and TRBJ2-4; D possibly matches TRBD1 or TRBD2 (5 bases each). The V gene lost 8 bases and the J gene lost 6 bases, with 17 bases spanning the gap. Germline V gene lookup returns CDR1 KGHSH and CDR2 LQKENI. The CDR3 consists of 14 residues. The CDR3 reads CASVRDPQGNIQYF. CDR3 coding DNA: TGTGCCAGCGTCCGGGACCCCCAAGGAAACATTCAGTACTTC.

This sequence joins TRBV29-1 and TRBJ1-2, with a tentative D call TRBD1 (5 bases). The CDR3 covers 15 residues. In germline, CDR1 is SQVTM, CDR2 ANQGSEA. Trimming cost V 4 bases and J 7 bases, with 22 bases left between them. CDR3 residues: CSVGARQNQRRGYTF. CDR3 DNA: TGCAGCGTTGGAGCCAGACAGAACCAACGCCGTGGCTACACCTTC.

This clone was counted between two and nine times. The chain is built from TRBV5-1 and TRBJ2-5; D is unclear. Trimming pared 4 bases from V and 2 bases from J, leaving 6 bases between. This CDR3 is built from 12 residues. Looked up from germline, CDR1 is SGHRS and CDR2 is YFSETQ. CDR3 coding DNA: TGCGCCAGCAGCGCTCTACAAGAGACCCAGTACTTC. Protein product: CASSALQETQYF.

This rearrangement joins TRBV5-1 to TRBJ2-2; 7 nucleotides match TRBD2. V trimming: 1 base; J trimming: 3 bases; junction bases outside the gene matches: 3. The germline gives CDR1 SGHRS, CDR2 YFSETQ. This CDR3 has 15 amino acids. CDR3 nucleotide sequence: TGCGCCAGCAGCTTGTCTAGCGGCTACACCGGGGAGCTGTTTTTT. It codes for CASSLSSGYTGELFF.